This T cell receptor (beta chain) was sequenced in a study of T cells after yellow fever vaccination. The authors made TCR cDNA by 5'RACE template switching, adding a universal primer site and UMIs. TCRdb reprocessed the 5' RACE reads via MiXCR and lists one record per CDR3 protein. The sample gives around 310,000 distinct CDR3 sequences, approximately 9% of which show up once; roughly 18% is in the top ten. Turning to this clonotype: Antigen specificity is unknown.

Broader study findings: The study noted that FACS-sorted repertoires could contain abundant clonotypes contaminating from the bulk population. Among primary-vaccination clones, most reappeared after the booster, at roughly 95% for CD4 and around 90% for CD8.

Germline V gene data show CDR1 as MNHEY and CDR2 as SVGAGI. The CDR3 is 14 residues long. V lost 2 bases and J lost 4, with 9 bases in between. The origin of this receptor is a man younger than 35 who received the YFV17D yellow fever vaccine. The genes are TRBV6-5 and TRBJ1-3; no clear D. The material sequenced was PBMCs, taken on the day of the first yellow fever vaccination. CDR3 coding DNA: TGTGCCAGCAGTTACGACGGCGGAGGAAACACCATATATTTT. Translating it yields CASSYDGGGNTIYF.